A selection of T cell receptor beta chains follows, all from one sample in a study of regulatory T cells in long-lasting Graves disease. TCRdb re-derived calls from the multiplex PCR reads in MiXCR, one entry per CDR3 protein. Of hundreds of thousands of distinct CDR3 sequences detected, around 17% appear once; the ten largest clones hold less than 35%. The same data also contributed to another study, on T cells in Graves' hyperthyroidism and ophthalmopathy.

Specimen: peripheral blood mononuclear cells (PBMCs), collected at new diagnosis, from a patient treated with antithyroid drugs. Source of these receptors: a man aged 40-49 years with Graves disease. Both conserved end residues are part of each CDR3. The D gene is left open where the match is weak. Size values are once, few and many counts, or a class for expanded clones, and some rows have none.

J gene: TRBJ2-1
V gene: TRBV30
D gene: TRBD2
CDR3 length: 15
clone size: .
CDR3 DNA: TGTGCCTGGAGTGTACCTAGCGGGTCCCGGGGGGAGCAGTTCTTC
CDR3 protein: CAWSVPSGSRGEQFF

J gene: TRBJ2-3
V gene: TRBV7-3
D gene: .
CDR3 length: 14
clone size: many
CDR3 DNA: TGTGCCAGCAGCCTAAGACTGGGGGCAGATACGCAGTATTTT
CDR3 protein: CASSLRLGADTQYF

J gene: TRBJ2-7
V gene: TRBV3-1
D gene: TRBD2
CDR3 length: 16
clone size: .
CDR3 DNA: TGTGCCAGCAGCCAAGATACACTTGTACCCGGGGGGGAGCAGTACTTC
CDR3 protein: CASSQDTLVPGGEQYF

J gene: TRBJ2-6
V gene: TRBV6-2/TRBV6-3
D gene: .
CDR3 length: 19
clone size: few
CDR3 DNA: TGTGCCAGCACCCTACCCCGGGACAGACTAGTAGCTGGGGCCAACGTCCTGACTTTC
CDR3 protein: CASTLPRDRLVAGANVLTF

J gene: TRBJ1-6
V gene: TRBV20-1
D gene: .
CDR3 length: 14
clone size: few
CDR3 DNA: TGCAGTGCTGGAAAGGGGACTCAATATTCACCCCTCCACTTT
CDR3 protein: CSAGKGTQYSPLHF

J gene: TRBJ2-7
V gene: TRBV10-3
D gene: TRBD2
CDR3 length: 17
clone size: many
CDR3 DNA: TGTGCCATCAGTGAGACTAGCGGGAGGTTGTATACTCACGAGCAGTACTTC
CDR3 protein: CAISETSGRLYTHEQYF

J gene: TRBJ2-7
V gene: TRBV24-1
D gene: .
CDR3 length: 13
clone size: few
CDR3 DNA: TGTGCCACCAGTGCAGGGCATGGTTACGAGCAGTACTTC
CDR3 protein: CATSAGHGYEQYF

J gene: TRBJ2-7
V gene: TRBV6-1
D gene: .
CDR3 length: 14
clone size: many
CDR3 DNA: TGTGCCAGCAGTGAAGGGGGTCCGGGCTACGAGCAGTACTTC
CDR3 protein: CASSEGGPGYEQYF

J gene: TRBJ1-5
V gene: TRBV28
D gene: .
CDR3 length: 13
clone size: many
CDR3 DNA: TGTGCCAGCAGTTCCCGAGTGGATCAGCCCCAGCATTTT
CDR3 protein: CASSSRVDQPQHF

J gene: TRBJ2-2
V gene: TRBV9
D gene: .
CDR3 length: 16
clone size: few
CDR3 DNA: TGTGCCAGCAGCGAGGCGGGACAGCCGAACACCGGGGAGCTGTTTTTT
CDR3 protein: CASSEAGQPNTGELFF

J gene: TRBJ2-5
V gene: TRBV6-1
D gene: .
CDR3 length: 14
clone size: few
CDR3 DNA: TGTGCCAGCACCCAGGAGGTGTGGGAAGAGACCCAGTACTTC
CDR3 protein: CASTQEVWEETQYF

J gene: TRBJ1-1
V gene: TRBV12-3/TRBV12-4
D gene: TRBD1
CDR3 length: 13
clone size: many
CDR3 DNA: TGTGCCAGCAGTTTAGACAGGGGACCTGAAGCTTTCTTT
CDR3 protein: CASSLDRGPEAFF

J gene: TRBJ2-5
V gene: TRBV7-2
D gene: TRBD1
CDR3 length: 16
clone size: many
CDR3 DNA: TGTGCCAGCAGAAATCCGGGACACCCAGGGGGCGAGACCCAGTACTTC
CDR3 protein: CASRNPGHPGGETQYF

J gene: TRBJ2-5
V gene: TRBV20-1
D gene: TRBD1
CDR3 length: 13
clone size: many
CDR3 DNA: TGCAGTGCTCCTACAGGGGCCCCGGAGACCCAGTACTTC
CDR3 protein: CSAPTGAPETQYF

J gene: TRBJ2-2
V gene: TRBV7-7
D gene: .
CDR3 length: 13
clone size: many
CDR3 DNA: TGTGCCAGCAGCTTAGAGAGGACCGGGGAGCTGTTTTTT
CDR3 protein: CASSLERTGELFF

J gene: TRBJ2-5
V gene: TRBV7-2
D gene: .
CDR3 length: 16
clone size: .
CDR3 DNA: TGTGCCAGCAGCTCGGGGGCCAGCGGGGTACAAGAGACCCAGTACTTC
CDR3 protein: CASSSGASGVQETQYF

J gene: TRBJ1-4
V gene: TRBV15
D gene: TRBD1
CDR3 length: 15
clone size: many
CDR3 DNA: TGTGCCACCAGCAGGGGACAGGGGGCGATTGAAAAACTGTTTTTT
CDR3 protein: CATSRGQGAIEKLFF

J gene: TRBJ1-1
V gene: TRBV20-1
D gene: .
CDR3 length: 13
clone size: many
CDR3 DNA: TGCAGTGCCGGGAGAGCCTTGGACACTGAAGCTTTCTTT
CDR3 protein: CSAGRALDTEAFF

J gene: TRBJ2-1
V gene: TRBV7-2
D gene: .
CDR3 length: 16
clone size: many
CDR3 DNA: TGTGCCAGCAGCTTAACGGTATCCGGGAGATCGGGTGAGCAGTTCTTC
CDR3 protein: CASSLTVSGRSGEQFF

J gene: TRBJ1-5
V gene: TRBV10-3
D gene: .
CDR3 length: 13
clone size: many
CDR3 DNA: TGTGCCATCAGTAAAGGGGACCATCAGCCCCAGCATTTT
CDR3 protein: CAISKGDHQPQHF

J gene: TRBJ1-1
V gene: TRBV3-1
D gene: .
CDR3 length: 14
clone size: many
CDR3 DNA: TGTGCCAGCAGCCATAGGACACCGAACACTGAAGCTTTCTTT
CDR3 protein: CASSHRTPNTEAFF

J gene: TRBJ2-7
V gene: TRBV20-1
D gene: .
CDR3 length: 15
clone size: .
CDR3 DNA: TGCAGTGCTAGAGATCTGAGCACAGGGATCTACGAGCAGTACTTC
CDR3 protein: CSARDLSTGIYEQYF

J gene: TRBJ2-7
V gene: TRBV7-9
D gene: .
CDR3 length: 11
clone size: many
CDR3 DNA: TGTGCCAGCGGGAATAGCCACGAGCAGTACTTC
CDR3 protein: CASGNSHEQYF

J gene: TRBJ2-5
V gene: TRBV18
D gene: .
CDR3 length: 14
clone size: many
CDR3 DNA: TGTGCCAGCTCACCTTCGGGGTACCAAGAGACCCAGTACTTC
CDR3 protein: CASSPSGYQETQYF

J gene: TRBJ2-7
V gene: TRBV6-5
D gene: .
CDR3 length: 14
clone size: few
CDR3 DNA: TGTGCCAGCAGTTACAAGGGACATTTCTACGAGCAGTACTTC
CDR3 protein: CASSYKGHFYEQYF

J gene: TRBJ2-6
V gene: TRBV5-1
D gene: .
CDR3 length: 15
clone size: few
CDR3 DNA: TGCGCCAGCACACCCAACCCCCCCGGGGCCAACGTCCTGACTTTC
CDR3 protein: CASTPNPPGANVLTF

J gene: TRBJ2-7
V gene: TRBV28
D gene: .
CDR3 length: 15
clone size: many
CDR3 DNA: TGTGCCAGCAGTCACTCCCTAAGGGCAGGCTACGAGCAGTACTTC
CDR3 protein: CASSHSLRAGYEQYF

J gene: TRBJ1-6
V gene: TRBV20-1
D gene: TRBD1
CDR3 length: 14
clone size: few
CDR3 DNA: TGCAGTGCTAGCTACGGGACAGGGGATTCACCCCTCCACTTT
CDR3 protein: CSASYGTGDSPLHF

J gene: TRBJ2-5
V gene: TRBV5-1
D gene: TRBD2
CDR3 length: 14
clone size: many
CDR3 DNA: TGCGCCAGCAGCTTGCTCAGCGGGGAAGAGACCCAGTACTTC
CDR3 protein: CASSLLSGEETQYF

J gene: TRBJ2-2
V gene: TRBV7-3
D gene: .
CDR3 length: 15
clone size: .
CDR3 DNA: TGTGCCAGCAGCTTAACGTGGGGAAGCATCGGGGAGCTGTTTTTT
CDR3 protein: CASSLTWGSIGELFF

J gene: TRBJ2-1
V gene: TRBV6-2/TRBV6-3
D gene: .
CDR3 length: 12
clone size: many
CDR3 DNA: TGTGCCAGCAGCTACAGAGGCAATGAGCAGTTCTTC
CDR3 protein: CASSYRGNEQFF

J gene: TRBJ2-1
V gene: TRBV24-1
D gene: TRBD1
CDR3 length: 16
clone size: many
CDR3 DNA: TGTGCCACCAGTGATCGCAGGGGGCTAGGGTACAATGAGCAGTTCTTC
CDR3 protein: CATSDRRGLGYNEQFF

J gene: TRBJ2-1
V gene: TRBV9
D gene: TRBD2
CDR3 length: 17
clone size: .
CDR3 DNA: TGTGCCAGCAGCGTAGGGTACGGGGGGGCACCCTACAATGAGCAGTTCTTC
CDR3 protein: CASSVGYGGAPYNEQFF

J gene: TRBJ2-7
V gene: TRBV9
D gene: .
CDR3 length: 14
clone size: many
CDR3 DNA: TGTGCCAGCAGCGTAGACGTCCAGGGTTTCGAGCAGTACTTC
CDR3 protein: CASSVDVQGFEQYF

J gene: TRBJ2-3
V gene: TRBV7-2
D gene: .
CDR3 length: 13
clone size: .
CDR3 DNA: TGTGCCAGCAGTCGCTTCAGCAGCGATACGCAGTATTTT
CDR3 protein: CASSRFSSDTQYF

J gene: TRBJ2-4
V gene: TRBV10-3
D gene: .
CDR3 length: 14
clone size: few
CDR3 DNA: TGTGCCATCAGTGAGTCAAGGGCAGCTCTCATTCAGTACTTC
CDR3 protein: CAISESRAALIQYF

J gene: TRBJ1-1
V gene: TRBV18
D gene: TRBD1
CDR3 length: 13
clone size: many
CDR3 DNA: TGTGCCAGCGCACAAGGGGGCATGAGGGGAGCTTTCTTT
CDR3 protein: CASAQGGMRGAFF

J gene: TRBJ2-5
V gene: TRBV9
D gene: TRBD2
CDR3 length: 16
clone size: .
CDR3 DNA: TGTGCCAGCAGCGTAGGACTAGCGGGGGCCGGGGGGACCCAGTACTTC
CDR3 protein: CASSVGLAGAGGTQYF

J gene: TRBJ1-1
V gene: TRBV2
D gene: .
CDR3 length: 13
clone size: many
CDR3 DNA: TGTGCCAGCAGTCTCTCTGGGAATGCTGAAGCTTTCTTT
CDR3 protein: CASSLSGNAEAFF

J gene: TRBJ2-3
V gene: TRBV2
D gene: .
CDR3 length: 13
clone size: many
CDR3 DNA: TGTGCCAGCAGTGATGGACGGACTTCTACGCAGTATTTT
CDR3 protein: CASSDGRTSTQYF

J gene: TRBJ2-5
V gene: TRBV30
D gene: .
CDR3 length: 16
clone size: many
CDR3 DNA: TGTGCCTGGAGTGTCCTTAGACTGTCAGGTCGGGAGACCCAGTACTTC
CDR3 protein: CAWSVLRLSGRETQYF

J gene: TRBJ2-7
V gene: TRBV6-5
D gene: .
CDR3 length: 14
clone size: many
CDR3 DNA: TGTGCCAGCAGTTACTCCCAAGGTTTTTACGAGCAGTACTTC
CDR3 protein: CASSYSQGFYEQYF

J gene: TRBJ1-5
V gene: TRBV6-5
D gene: .
CDR3 length: 13
clone size: many
CDR3 DNA: TGTGCCAGCAGTTATGGGATTTATCAGCCCCAGCATTTT
CDR3 protein: CASSYGIYQPQHF

J gene: TRBJ2-5
V gene: TRBV7-2
D gene: .
CDR3 length: 10
clone size: many
CDR3 DNA: TGTGCCAGCAGTTCCCTTCCGCAGTACTTC
CDR3 protein: CASSSLPQYF

J gene: TRBJ2-2
V gene: TRBV7-2
D gene: .
CDR3 length: 16
clone size: many
CDR3 DNA: TGTGCCAGCAGCTTAGTCGCGATGGTGGGCACCGGGGAGCTGTTTTTT
CDR3 protein: CASSLVAMVGTGELFF

J gene: TRBJ2-7
V gene: TRBV30
D gene: .
CDR3 length: 16
clone size: many
CDR3 DNA: TGTGCCTGGACCCGGCCGGGGGGCCCCCCTTCCTACGAGCAGTACTTC
CDR3 protein: CAWTRPGGPPSYEQYF

J gene: TRBJ2-7
V gene: TRBV9
D gene: .
CDR3 length: 14
clone size: .
CDR3 DNA: TGTGCCAGCAGCTTACACGGGAGCTCCTACGAGCAGTACTTC
CDR3 protein: CASSLHGSSYEQYF

J gene: TRBJ2-2
V gene: TRBV11-1
D gene: .
CDR3 length: 15
clone size: many
CDR3 DNA: TGTGCCAGCAGCTTACGAGTGGCGGTAACCGGGGAGCTGTTTTTT
CDR3 protein: CASSLRVAVTGELFF

J gene: TRBJ2-1
V gene: TRBV6-1
D gene: .
CDR3 length: 15
clone size: many
CDR3 DNA: TGTGCCAGCGCTATCGGGGCGAGCTCCTACAATGAGCAGTTCTTC
CDR3 protein: CASAIGASSYNEQFF

J gene: TRBJ1-1
V gene: TRBV5-1
D gene: .
CDR3 length: 13
clone size: .
CDR3 DNA: TGCGCCAGCAGATGGGGGTTGGACACTGAAGCTTTCTTT
CDR3 protein: CASRWGLDTEAFF

J gene: TRBJ1-6
V gene: TRBV5-1
D gene: .
CDR3 length: 15
clone size: many
CDR3 DNA: TGCGCCAGCAGCGCCAGGACCGCGCCGAATTCACCCCTCCACTTT
CDR3 protein: CASSARTAPNSPLHF

J gene: TRBJ1-1
V gene: TRBV10-3
D gene: .
CDR3 length: 16
clone size: .
CDR3 DNA: TGTGCCATCAGAACACAGGGACCTCTTAGTGGGACTGAAGCTTTCTTT
CDR3 protein: CAIRTQGPLSGTEAFF

J gene: TRBJ1-1
V gene: TRBV7-2
D gene: .
CDR3 length: 12
clone size: few
CDR3 DNA: TGTGCCAGCAGCTTAGTAGTGGAAACAGCTTTCTTT
CDR3 protein: CASSLVVETAFF

J gene: TRBJ2-6
V gene: TRBV6-1
D gene: TRBD1
CDR3 length: 13
clone size: many
CDR3 DNA: TGTGCCAGCAGGACGACGGGGACAGGCGTCCTGACTTTC
CDR3 protein: CASRTTGTGVLTF

J gene: TRBJ1-5
V gene: TRBV15
D gene: .
CDR3 length: 17
clone size: .
CDR3 DNA: TGTGCCACCAGCACCCATGAACGGGGGGCCCGCAATCAGCCCCAGCATTTT
CDR3 protein: CATSTHERGARNQPQHF